The next 28 T cell receptor beta chains were all read from a single sample in a study of blood T cell repertoires in COVID-19. Repertoires were generated with immunoSEQ multiplex PCR, while TCRdb's copy carries only in-frame clones and drops some. The sample includes 120,000 or so clones, about 79% of them seen just once. Sequencing was performed on peripheral blood. The receptors stem from a middle-aged man with active or convalescent COVID-19.

CDR3 sequence: CASSQGDTEAFF. The DNA of the CDR3 is TGTGCCAGCAGCCAGGGGGACACTGAAGCTTTCTTT. The chain is built from TRBV7-2 and TRBJ1-1, with TRBD1 matching over 7 bases. CDR1 is SGHTA and CDR2 is FQGNSA in the germline V gene. The CDR3 totals 12 residues. V lost 5 bases to trimming and J lost 3 bases; unmatched junction nucleotides: 0.

This chain links TRBV7-2 with TRBJ1-2, with D unclear. Trimming pared 5 bases from V and 6 bases from J, leaving 10 bases between. CDR1 is SGHTA, CDR2 FQGNSA, per germline. The CDR3 is 12 amino acids. The CDR3 DNA is TGTGCCAGCAGCCTGGACTGGAATGGCTACACCTTC. Its translation: CASSLDWNGYTF.

This chain links TRBV6-5 with TRBJ1-2, with D uncertain. Germline V gene sequence: CDR1 MNHEY, CDR2 SVGAGI. The CDR3 is 13 amino acids. Trimming stripped 11 bases from V and 7 bases from J, with 20 bases between. The DNA for the CDR3 is TGTGCCCACCTCCAGGAGGGATCGGGTGGCTACACCTTC. Translated, it gives CAHLQEGSGGYTF.

This rearrangement joins TRBV28 to TRBJ1-1; 11 bases fit TRBD1. Germline CDR1 and CDR2: MDHEN and SYDVKM. V lost 6 bases to trimming and J lost 5 bases; unmatched junction nucleotides: 5. The CDR3 has 14 amino acids. Here the CDR3 reads CASRWTGGRTEAFF. In DNA, the CDR3 is TGTGCCAGCAGGTGGACAGGGGGCAGAACTGAAGCTTTCTTT.

Details on this clone: The sample has other DNA sequences that encode this CDR3 too. The J gene is TRBJ1-2, the V gene TRBV28, with 7 bases identical to TRBD1. The germline V gene encodes CDR1 MDHEN and CDR2 SYDVKM. The V gene end was trimmed by 6 bases and the J gene end by 8 bases; junction bases not matched to a gene: 27. CDR3 size: 19 residues. Here the CDR3 DNA reads TGTGCCAGCAGCCCTGGTTTGACACCCGGGACAGTTGTTTTGAAGGGCTACACCTTC. Its protein is CASSPGLTPGTVVLKGYTF.

V is TRBV28 and J is TRBJ2-1; 9 bases map to TRBD2. CDR1 and CDR2 (germline): MDHEN, SYDVKM. J gave up 0 bases and V 8 bases, and 5 bases lay outside the gene matches. This CDR3 spans 15 amino acids. The CDR3 is CASSLAGDSYNEQFF. CDR3 DNA: TGTGCCAGCTCCTTAGCGGGGGACTCCTACAATGAGCAGTTCTTC.

The DNA for the CDR3 is TGCGCCAGCAGCGGGACAGGGGATCTGGAAGCTTTCTTT. It specifies CASSGTGDLEAFF. This chain connects TRBV10-1 to TRBJ1-1; 10 bases match TRBD1. The V gene end was trimmed by 6 bases and the J gene end by 8 bases; junction bases not matched to a gene: 6. Germline lookup yields CDR1 WNHNN and CDR2 SYGVQD (reference sequence). The CDR3 is made up of 13 amino acids.

The rearrangement joins TRBV24-1 to TRBJ2-3; 12 bases match TRBD2. This CDR3 is 18 amino acids long. J was trimmed by 5 bases and V by 7 bases; bases with no gene match: 15. Germline loops: CDR1 KGHDR, CDR2 SFDVKD. The CDR3 sequence: CATSGSVRTSGNVDTQYF. CDR3 nucleotides: TGTGCCACCAGCGGCTCGGTACGGACTAGCGGGAATGTAGATACGCAGTATTTT.

The V gene is TRBV5-8, the J gene TRBJ2-5, with 8 bases fitting TRBD1. Germline values: CDR1 SGHTS, CDR2 YDEGEE. The trim removed 5 bases at V and 5 bases at J, leaving 11 bases unmatched. There are 15 residues in the CDR3. The CDR3 sequence is CASRPRTGLTETQYF. The CDR3 coding sequence is TGTGCCAGCAGACCGCGGACAGGGTTGACCGAGACCCAGTACTTC.

This clone was observed at least ten times. The chain has TRBV5-4 and TRBJ2-7; D remains unclear. V gave up 4 bases and J gave up 2 bases, with 16 bases separating them. CDR1 is SGHNT and CDR2 is YYREEE in the germline V gene (reference sequence). The CDR3 is 15 residues long. Here the CDR3 DNA reads TGTGCCAGCAGCCCAACAGAAACGTATCCCTACGAGCAGTACTTC. Protein product: CASSPTETYPYEQYF.

The CDR3 bases are TGTGCCAGCAGCTTAAGTGTCAGGGACTATGGCTACACCTTC. Translation gives CASSLSVRDYGYTF. This chain links TRBV11-2 with TRBJ1-2, with TRBD1 as a possible D gene (5 bases). The CDR3 loop spans 14 amino acids. Trimming pared 2 bases from V and 3 bases from J, leaving 10 bases between. Germline loops: CDR1 SGHAT, CDR2 FQNNGV.

The CDR3 protein is CASSLGAEWEKLFF. In DNA form, the CDR3 reads TGTGCCAGCAGTCTAGGGGCAGAGTGGGAAAAACTGTTTTTT. The chain couples TRBV11-2 to TRBJ1-4; tentative D call: TRBD1 (5 bases). CDR3 length: 14 residues. Germline V gives CDR1 SGHAT, CDR2 FQNNGV. V was clipped by 6 bases and J by 8 bases, with 16 bases between them. Full variable domain (outside the CDR3, taken from reference TRBV11-2 and TRBJ1-4): EAGVAQSPRYKIIEKRQSVAFWCNPISGHATLYWYQQILGQGPKLLIQFQNNGVVDDSQLPKDRFSAERLKGVDSTLKIQPAKLEDSAVYLCASSLGAEWEKLFFGSGTQLSVL.

The V and J genes are TRBV28 and TRBJ2-3; the D gene is possibly TRBD2 (5 bases). Trimming pared 6 bases from V and 5 bases from J, leaving 15 bases between. The CDR3 loop spans 14 amino acids. Germline V CDR1 and CDR2: MDHEN, SYDVKM. The CDR3 loop is CASSSRPREDTQYF. The CDR3 bases are TGTGCCAGCAGCTCAAGACCCCGGGAAGATACGCAGTATTTT.

This clone was detected only once. The V gene is TRBV7-9, the J gene TRBJ2-3, with D perhaps matching TRBD1 (6 bases). Germline V gene lookup returns CDR1 SEHNR and CDR2 FQNEAQ (reference sequence). V was clipped by 3 bases and J by 6 bases, with 19 bases between them. This CDR3 has 16 amino acids. In DNA form, the CDR3 reads TGTGCCAGCAGCTTTGATTTTAGGGGGAGTGGGGATACGCAGTATTTT. This encodes CASSFDFRGSGDTQYF. Full variable domain (rest looked up from reference TRBV7-9 and TRBJ2-3): DTGVSQNPRHKITKRGQNVTFRCDPISEHNRLYWYRQTLGQGPEFLTYFQNEAQLEKSRLLSDRFSAERPKGSFSTLEIQRTEQGDSAMYLCASSFDFRGSGDTQYFGPGTRLTVL.

V is TRBV7-2 and J is TRBJ2-2, with D unclear. The CDR3 totals 14 residues. CDR1 and CDR2 (germline): SGHTA, FQGNSA. Trimming removed 2 bases from V and 4 bases from J, with 8 bases in between. CDR3 coding DNA: TGTGCCAGCAGCTTATATATGAGCACCGGGGAGCTGTTTTTT. Protein sequence: CASSLYMSTGELFF.

This chain joins TRBV2 and TRBJ2-1, with unresolved D. This CDR3 is 14 amino acids long. V was cut by 3 bases and J by 2 bases, with 8 bases left in between. Per germline, CDR1 SNHLY and CDR2 FYNNEI. The CDR3 nucleotides read TGTGCCAGCAGTGAGAGGCTAGCCTACAATGAGCAGTTCTTC. Its translation: CASSERLAYNEQFF.

This clone was recorded many times. The chain recombines TRBV10-2 with TRBJ1-1; D is perhaps TRBD1 (5 bases). Trimming took 2 bases from V and 4 from J, leaving 8 bases between them. Germline CDR1 WSHSY, CDR2 SAAADI. CDR3 size: 13 residues. CDR3 loop: CASSEAGLTEAFF. Written as DNA, the CDR3 is TGCGCCAGCAGTGAGGCAGGGCTCACTGAAGCTTTCTTT.

Details on this clone: The same CDR3 can be traced to other DNA sequences in this sample. The CDR3 loop is CSVDRGRDTEAFF. CDR3 sequence (DNA): TGCAGCGTTGACAGGGGACGGGACACTGAAGCTTTCTTT. The chain has TRBV29-1 and TRBJ1-1, with D perhaps matching TRBD1 (6 bases). V gave up 3 bases and J gave up 3 bases, with 11 bases separating them. Germline CDR1 SQVTM, CDR2 ANQGSEA. The CDR3 consists of 13 residues. The variable domain in full, completed from reference TRBV29-1 and TRBJ1-1, reads SAVISQKPSRDICQRGTSLTIQCQVDSQVTMMFWYRQQPGQSLTLIATANQGSEATYESGFVIDKFPISRPNLTFSTLTVSNMSPEDSSIYLCSVDRGRDTEAFFGQGTRLTVV.

The CDR3 here is CASRQGGGGYTF. The CDR3 nucleotides read TGTGCCAGCAGACAGGGAGGGGGAGGCTACACCTTC. V usage is TRBV12-3 or TRBV12-4 and J usage is TRBJ1-2, with D maybe TRBD1 (6 bases). The CDR3 is 12 amino acids. V gave up 6 bases and J gave up 8 bases, with 13 bases separating them.

The V gene is TRBV28, the J gene TRBJ1-2; unclear D gene. The CDR3 is 16 residues long. The V gene's germline CDR1 is MDHEN and CDR2 SYDVKM. The V end lost 3 bases, the J end lost 5 bases, and 19 bases lay between the germline ends. This chain's CDR3 is CASSLWTSGSGYGYTF. As DNA, the CDR3 is TGTGCCAGCAGTTTGTGGACTAGCGGGAGTGGGTATGGCTACACCTTC.

The V call is TRBV11-2, the J call TRBJ2-1, with TRBD2 as a possible D gene (5 bases). Germline V gives CDR1 SGHAT, CDR2 FQNNGV. The CDR3 contains 14 residues. Trimming pared 5 bases from V and 9 bases from J, leaving 17 bases between. The CDR3: CASSRLTSYGEQFF. The CDR3 nucleotides read TGTGCCAGCAGCCGACTTACTAGTTACGGTGAGCAGTTCTTC.

The chain is built from TRBV2 and TRBJ1-1; D gene unclear. CDR3 length: 13 amino acids. Germline lookup yields CDR1 SNHLY and CDR2 FYNNEI. V was trimmed by 5 bases and J by 1 base, leaving 8 bases between them. CDR3 nucleotides: TGTGCCAGCAGTCCTTCGGGGAACACTGAAGCTTTCTTT. This translates into CASSPSGNTEAFF.

DNA for the CDR3: TGTGCCAGCAGCGGGTGGTGGGCGAACACCGGGGAGCTGTTTTTT. This encodes CASSGWWANTGELFF. The rearrangement uses TRBV25-1 and TRBJ2-2; D remains ambiguous. Between the trimmed V and J ends, which lost 6 bases and 0 bases, there was a span of 11 bases. The CDR3 runs to 15 residues. Germline values: CDR1 MGHDK, CDR2 SYGVNS.

This clone has more than one count but fewer than ten. The chain combines TRBV4-3 with TRBJ1-2, with D possibly TRBD1 on 5 matching bases. Germline values: CDR1 LGHNA, CDR2 YSLEER. There are 16 residues in the CDR3. V was pared by 4 bases and J by 4 bases, with 19 bases between. The CDR3: CASSPIDRDSLYGYTF. In DNA form, the CDR3 reads TGCGCCAGCAGCCCGATTGACAGAGACTCACTCTATGGCTACACCTTC.

The CDR3 reads CASSFLARNTDTQYF. DNA of the CDR3: TGTGCCAGCAGTTTTCTAGCAAGAAACACAGATACGCAGTATTTT. The V call is TRBV3-1 (or the pseudogene TRBV3-2), the J call TRBJ2-3, with D possibly being TRBD2 (5 bases). The ends were cut back, 6 bases at V and 2 bases at J, with 15 bases in the middle. This CDR3 spans 15 amino acids. Germline V gene data show CDR1 as LGHDT and CDR2 as YNNKEL (reference sequence).

This rearrangement joins TRBV27 to TRBJ2-7, with D perhaps TRBD2 (7 bases). Germline CDR1 reads MNHEY; CDR2 reads SMNVEV (reference sequence). The CDR3 is made up of 12 amino acids. V gave up 10 bases and J gave up 3 bases, with 13 bases separating them. The chain's CDR3 is CATRGANYEQYF. In DNA, the CDR3 is TGTGCCACACGGGGGGCCAACTACGAGCAGTACTTC.

This clone showed up just a few times. This chain links TRBV4-1 with TRBJ1-3; TRBD1 agrees at 9 bases. CDR3 length equals 19 residues. Germline CDR1 MGHRA, CDR2 YSYEKL. V shed 4 bases and J 0 bases; nucleotides not matched to a gene: 13. CDR3 in DNA: TGCGCCAGCAGCCCCCTGGGAAACAGGGGGCTAGGCTCTGGAAACACCATATATTTT. It translates to CASSPLGNRGLGSGNTIYF.

The chain combines TRBV5-4 with TRBJ2-3; 11 bases line up with TRBD2. V gave up 0 bases and J gave up 6 bases; unmatched junction bases: 3. The CDR3 is made up of 15 amino acids. Per the germline V gene, CDR1 is SGHNT and CDR2 is YYREEE (reference sequence). The CDR3 sequence is CASSLVTSGSDTQYF. The CDR3 DNA sequence: TGTGCCAGCAGCTTGGTCACTAGCGGGAGTGATACGCAGTATTTT.